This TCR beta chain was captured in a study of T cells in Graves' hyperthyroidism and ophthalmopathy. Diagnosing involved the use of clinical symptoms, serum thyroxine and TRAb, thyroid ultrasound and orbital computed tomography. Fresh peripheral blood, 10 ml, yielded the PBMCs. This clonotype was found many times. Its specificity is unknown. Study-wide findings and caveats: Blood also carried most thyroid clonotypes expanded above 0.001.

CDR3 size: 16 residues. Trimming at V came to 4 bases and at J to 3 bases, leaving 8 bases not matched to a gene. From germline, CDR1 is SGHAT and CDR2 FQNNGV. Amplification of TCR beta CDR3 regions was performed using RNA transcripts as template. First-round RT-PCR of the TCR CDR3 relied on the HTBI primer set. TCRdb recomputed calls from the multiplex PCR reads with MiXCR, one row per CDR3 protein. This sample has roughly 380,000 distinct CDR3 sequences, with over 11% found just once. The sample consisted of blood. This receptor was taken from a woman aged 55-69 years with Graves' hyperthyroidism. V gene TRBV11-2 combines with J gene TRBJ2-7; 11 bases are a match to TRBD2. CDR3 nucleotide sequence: TGTGCCAGCAGCTCCCCGTCTAGCGGGAGGTTCTACGAGCAGTACTTC. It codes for CASSSPSSGRFYEQYF.